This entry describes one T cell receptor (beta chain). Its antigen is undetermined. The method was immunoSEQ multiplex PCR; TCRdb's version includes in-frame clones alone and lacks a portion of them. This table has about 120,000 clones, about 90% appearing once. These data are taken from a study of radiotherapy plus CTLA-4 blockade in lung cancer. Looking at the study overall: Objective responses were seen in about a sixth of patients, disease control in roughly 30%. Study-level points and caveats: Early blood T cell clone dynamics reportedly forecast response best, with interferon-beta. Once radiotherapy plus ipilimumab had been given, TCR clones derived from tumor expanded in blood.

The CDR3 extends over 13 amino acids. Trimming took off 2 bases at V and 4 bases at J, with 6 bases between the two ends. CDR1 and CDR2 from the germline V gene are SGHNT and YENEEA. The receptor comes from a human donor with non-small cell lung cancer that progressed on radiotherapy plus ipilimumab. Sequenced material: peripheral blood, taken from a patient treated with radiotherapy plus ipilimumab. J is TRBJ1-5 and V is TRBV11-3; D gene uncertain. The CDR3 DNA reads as TGTGCCAGCAGCTTACTTGGGAATCAGCCCCAGCATTTT. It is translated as CASSLLGNQPQHF.